The 20 T cell receptor beta chains given below trace back to one sample, sequenced in a study of memory CD4+ T cells and cytomegalovirus serostatus. Profiling relied on immunoSEQ multiplex PCR, and the TCRdb table lists in-frame clones only, not all of them. The sample lists 40,000 to 55,000 clones, 78% occurring once. Single viable CD3+CD4+CD8-CD45RO+ cells were sorted as the memory CD4+ T cells. Specimen: memory CD4+ T cells from blood. The receptors here all came from an adult in good health and CMV-seronegative.

With respect to this clone: A read error may be the cause here, since a much bigger clone is one base away. The sample has other DNA sequences that encode this CDR3 too. The rearrangement links TRBV18 to TRBJ2-7; tentative D call: TRBD2 (5 bases). Trimming left V 9 bases short and J 1 base short, with 13 bases between. Germline CDR1 KGHSH, CDR2 LQKENI. CDR3 length: 13 amino acids. The chain's CDR3 is CASRLASSYEQYF. Written as DNA, the CDR3 is TGTGCCAGTCGGCTAGCATCGTCCTACGAGCAGTACTTC.

The V gene is TRBV6-1, the J gene TRBJ1-5, with TRBD1 as a possible D gene (5 bases). The ends were cut back, 7 bases at V and 1 base at J, with 14 bases in the middle. The CDR3 consists of 15 residues. CDR1 is MNHNS and CDR2 is SASEGT in the germline V gene. CDR3 DNA: TGTGCCAGCAAGCGGGACGGAGGGAGCAATCAGCCCCAGCATTTT. The encoded protein is CASKRDGGSNQPQHF.

The chain uses TRBV9 and TRBJ2-7; TRBD2 aligns across 8 bases. In germline, CDR1 is SGDLS, CDR2 YYNGEE. The CDR3 covers 15 residues. V was pared by 0 bases and J by 3 bases, with 5 bases of the junction left unmatched. The CDR3 sequence: CASSVGGGRNYEQYF. CDR3 coding DNA: TGTGCCAGCAGCGTAGGGGGCGGGAGGAACTACGAGCAGTACTTC.

This chain connects TRBV7-6 to TRBJ2-5; 14 nucleotides agree with TRBD2. The CDR3 contains 16 residues. Germline V gives CDR1 SGHVS, CDR2 FNYEAQ. V trimming: 4 bases; J trimming: 2 bases; junction bases outside the gene matches: 3. The CDR3 DNA reads as TGTGCCAGCAGCTCCTGGACTAGCGGGAGGCAAGAGACCCAGTACTTC. This sequence encodes CASSSWTSGRQETQYF. Full variable domain (rest looked up from reference TRBV7-6 and TRBJ2-5): GAGVSQSPRYKVTKRGQDVALRCDPISGHVSLYWYRQALGQGPEFLTYFNYEAQQDKSGLPNDRFSAERPEGSISTLTIQRTEQRDSAMYRCASSSWTSGRQETQYFGPGTRLLVL.

V is TRBV5-4 and J is TRBJ2-7; no clear D. V lost 1 base, J lost 13 bases, and 12 bases lay in between. Germline CDR1 and CDR2: SGHNT and YYREEE (reference sequence). The length of the CDR3 is 11 residues. The CDR3, as DNA: TGTGCCAGCAGCTTGACGAGACCCTTTTACTTC. The encoded protein is CASSLTRPFYF.

The V call is TRBV2, the J call TRBJ1-1; 8 bases fit TRBD1. CDR3 length: 17 amino acids. CDR1 and CDR2 from the germline V gene are SNHLY and FYNNEI. The junction had 14 bases not matched to a gene; V was cut back by 3 bases and J by 5 bases. The DNA of the CDR3 is TGTGCCAGCAGTGACCCCCGTCAGGGGGCCTTGGGAACTGAAGCTTTCTTT. This codes for CASSDPRQGALGTEAFF.

The chain combines TRBV5-4 with TRBJ2-3; D is possibly TRBD2 (5 bases). Per the germline V gene, CDR1 is SGHNT and CDR2 is YYREEE (reference sequence). V lost 0 bases, J lost 2 bases, and 10 bases lay in between. The CDR3 length is 15 residues. Written as DNA, the CDR3 is TGTGCCAGCAGCTTGGCGGGCGGGCTCACAGATACGCAGTATTTT. It is translated as CASSLAGGLTDTQYF.

The chain is built from TRBV4-1 and TRBJ2-7, with 12 nucleotides matching TRBD2. This CDR3 has 18 residues. Germline CDR1 is MGHRA and CDR2 is YSYEKL. Trimming removed 2 bases from V and 3 bases from J; junction bases left unmatched: 11. CDR3: CASSQIDLLAGGHYEQYF. CDR3 sequence (DNA): TGCGCCAGCAGCCAAATTGACCTCCTAGCGGGAGGGCACTACGAGCAGTACTTC.

The rearrangement joins TRBV10-3 to TRBJ2-3; 13 bases line up with TRBD2. Germline values: CDR1 ENHRY, CDR2 SYGVKD. J lost 3 bases, V lost 6 bases, and 3 bases had no gene match. The CDR3 consists of 15 residues. CDR3 DNA: TGTGCCATCAGAGGACTAGCGGGAGTAACAGATACGCAGTATTTT. It codes for CAIRGLAGVTDTQYF.

The chain is built from TRBV5-1 and TRBJ2-5, with 8 bases aligning to TRBD2. V dropped 4 bases and J dropped 5; count of bases not matched to a gene: 13. The CDR3 is 16 amino acids. CDR1 is SGHRS and CDR2 is YFSETQ in the germline V gene. CDR3 DNA sequence: TGCGCCAGCAGCCCGACCCTGGCCGGGAGGGGGGAGACCCAGTACTTC. Translating it yields CASSPTLAGRGETQYF.

This rearrangement joins TRBV11-2 to TRBJ2-7; D possibly matches TRBD1 or TRBD2 (5 bases each). Germline CDR1 SGHAT, CDR2 FQNNGV. The CDR3 covers 14 residues. V was clipped by 5 bases and J by 3 bases, with 14 bases between them. The CDR3 loop is CASSPGDQIYEQYF. The CDR3 bases are TGTGCCAGCAGCCCCGGGGACCAAATCTACGAGCAGTACTTC.

This clone was picked up a small number of times. The DNA of the CDR3 is TGTGCCAGCAGCTCGGTGGGCGTGAGGAACATTCAGTACTTC. Encoded protein: CASSSVGVRNIQYF. The rearrangement joins TRBV7-9 to TRBJ2-4; D remains unclear. Between the trimmed V and J ends, which lost 4 bases and 7 bases, there was a span of 14 bases. Germline CDR1 and CDR2: SEHNR and FQNEAQ (reference sequence). The CDR3 is made up of 14 amino acids.

The chain carries TRBV5-4 and TRBJ2-5; 7 bases line up with TRBD1. Losses at the gene ends were 4 bases for V and 2 bases for J; bases not matched to a gene: 5. CDR3 size: 14 residues. Germline V gives CDR1 SGHNT, CDR2 YYREEE (reference sequence). The CDR3: CASSTGQWQETQYF. CDR3 sequence (DNA): TGTGCCAGCAGCACGGGACAGTGGCAAGAGACCCAGTACTTC.

This clone is classed as medium-sized. Other nucleotide sequences from this sample produce the same CDR3. V is TRBV6-1 and J is TRBJ1-2; D call uncertain. V gave up 3 bases and J gave up 3 bases, with 11 bases separating them. The CDR3 covers 14 residues. From germline, CDR1 is MNHNS and CDR2 SASEGT. CDR3 nucleotide sequence: TGTGCCAGCAGTGATGGCAGGAGGGACTATGGCTACACCTTC. It codes for CASSDGRRDYGYTF.

The chain combines TRBV30 with TRBJ1-2, with a weak D call TRBD1 (5 bases). The germline gives CDR1 GTSNPN, CDR2 SVGIG (reference sequence). The germline V and J ends were trimmed by 3 bases and 6 bases, with 17 bases remaining between them. The CDR3 spans 14 residues. The CDR3 coding sequence is TGTGCCTGGAGAGGGAGGCAGGGAGTAGATGGCTACACCTTC. Translation: CAWRGRQGVDGYTF.

The chain couples TRBV6-1 to TRBJ2-2, with a possible D match to TRBD2 (5 bases). Between the trimmed V and J ends, which lost 2 bases and 1 base, there was a span of 8 bases. Germline V gene data show CDR1 as MNHNS and CDR2 as SASEGT. This CDR3 contains 15 residues. CDR3 sequence: CASSEISGNTGELFF. The CDR3 bases are TGTGCCAGCAGTGAAATAAGCGGGAACACCGGGGAGCTGTTTTTT.

The rearrangement joins TRBV9 to TRBJ1-1, with D maybe TRBD1 (5 bases). This CDR3 comprises 12 residues. The V gene lost 3 bases and the J gene lost 4 bases, with 7 bases spanning the gap. Germline V gene lookup returns CDR1 SGDLS and CDR2 YYNGEE. CDR3 DNA: TGTGCCAGCAGCGATCAGGGCACTGAAGCTTTCTTT. Residues: CASSDQGTEAFF.

The gene calls are TRBV10-2 and TRBJ2-3, with TRBD2 matching over 12 bases. Germline V gene sequence: CDR1 WSHSY, CDR2 SAAADI. The CDR3 runs to 17 residues. V was clipped by 6 bases and J by 0 bases; unmatched bases: 7. CDR3 protein: CASSRTSGILSTDTQYF. Written as DNA, the CDR3 is TGCGCCAGCAGCCGGACTAGCGGGATCCTTAGCACAGATACGCAGTATTTT.

The J gene is TRBJ2-2, the V gene TRBV2; D might be TRBD1 or TRBD2, each matching 5 bases. This CDR3 contains 14 residues. V lost 9 bases to trimming and J lost 4 bases, with 15 bases between them. In germline, CDR1 is SNHLY, CDR2 FYNNEI. The CDR3 region is CASTRDRTTGELFF. DNA for the CDR3: TGTGCCAGTACCCGGGACCGCACCACCGGGGAGCTGTTTTTT.

This chain connects TRBV18 to TRBJ1-1, with 10 positions matching TRBD1. The V segment lost 8 bases and the J segment 4 bases; nucleotides outside the gene matches: 10. CDR1 and CDR2 (germline): KGHSH, LQKENI. The CDR3 length is 15 residues. In nucleotides, the CDR3 is TGTGCCAGCAGACCCGGGACAGGGGAAGGCACTGAAGCTTTCTTT. This translates into CASRPGTGEGTEAFF.